This TCR beta chain is from a study of T cells in Graves' hyperthyroidism and ophthalmopathy (dated 2019 in TCRdb). Regarding the complete study: To identify TCR V-J signatures that set the groups apart, the researchers used a discovery cohort of roughly 100 patients, made up of approximately 43 with Graves' ophthalmopathy and approximately 57 with stable Graves' hyperthyroidism. The 85 to 100 discovery patients were divided at random into training and test sets in a 7:3 ratio. Following sampling, methimazole starting at 30 mg daily was given to hyperthyroidism patients, and high-dose intravenous methylprednisolone was given to ophthalmopathy patients. TCR Vbeta CDR3 sequencing of 120 to 150 peripheral blood samples (over 40 ophthalmopathy, 75 hyperthyroidism and approximately 17 progressor patients) is reported in the paper. The study also compared thyroid tissue and blood T-cell repertoires from roughly six Graves' hyperthyroidism patients. Prospective prediction of ophthalmopathy was tested in an independent validation cohort of 18 hyperthyroidism patients and around 16 patients who later progressed to ophthalmopathy.

V was cut back by 2 bases and J by 3 bases, leaving a gap of 7 bases between them. CDR1 and CDR2 are drawn from the germline V gene (reference sequence): SEHNR, FQNEAQ. The CDR3 holds 14 amino acids from the cysteine to the phenylalanine. The read is trimmed to its CDR3 DNA, 42 bases read in frame from base 1. The study excluded patients with uncontrolled infections, other autoimmune diseases, pregnancy or lactation. Diagnoses were established on the basis of clinical symptoms, serum thyroxine and TRAb, thyroid ultrasound, and orbital computed tomography. Total RNA was extracted using Trizol reagent, and RNA quality was assessed on an Agilent 2100 Bioanalyzer. The TCR beta CDR3 regions were amplified from RNA transcripts. The first round of RT-PCR for the TCR CDR3 was performed with the HTBI primer set and the Qiagen OneStep RT-PCR kit. The libraries were constructed in a second round of multiplex PCR and then size-selected and purified. Paired-end sequencing of the libraries was performed with 100 bp reads on an Illumina HiSeq2000. From the authors' description of their analysis: SOAPnuke was used to process the raw data, removing reads that contained adapters or uncalled bases, had a mean Phred below 15, or lacked an exact match to the constant primer or identifier. COPE v1.2.5 was used to merge the high-quality paired reads, and each unique nucleotide sequence was defined as a clonotype. MiTCR v1.1 was used to align the clonotypes against IMGT TRBV, TRBD and TRBJ reference segments. The analysis was restricted to V-J combinations with a frequency above 0.0001, which together covered 98% to 99.2% of the repertoires. A TCS score was defined as the ratio between F50 (clonal expansion) and ExV (chaos), using BLOSUM62-based TCRdist between CDR3 peptides within each V-J. Welch's t-statistics and random forest reduced several hundred V-J features to roughly 13, which were used in a naive Bayes classifier (R e1071). Thyroid-blood repertoire similarity was quantified with the Morisita-Horn index. TCRdb applied fastp at Q25 and MiXCR to the public reads, then kept only in-frame beta chains. CDR3 protein sequences are deduplicated, and each keeps its most common genes and DNA. The V and J calls were not made by the authors but by TCRdb's processing. The sample table shows fewer than 650,000 distinct CDR3 sequences, and approximately 49% are seen once. About 45% of the sample comes from the top ten.

Broad study findings and their caveats: Most expanded thyroid clonotypes (frequency above 0.001) were also detected in blood, a finding suggesting that blood repertoires may reflect thyroid immune responses. No statistical method was used to fix the sample size in advance, and group allocation was not hidden from the investigators. Ophthalmopathy was separated from stable hyperthyroidism by a 13 V-J signature model, with around 88% sensitivity and about 81% specificity obtained in cross-validation and 80%/75% obtained in testing. In validation, the model predicted progression to ophthalmopathy with approximately 70% sensitivity and 72% to 85% specificity, a median of around 6.6 months before onset.

This clonotype was seen repeatedly, ten times or more. Its specific antigen is unknown. Per-base quality was not reported, and no clone a single base away is much larger than it. This sequence originates from an adult woman with Graves' disease, either hyperthyroidism or ophthalmopathy (not recorded which). The source material was peripheral blood or thyroid tissue (not recorded which). Recombination joined TRBV7-9 with TRBJ2-2; the D gene is unclear. In nucleotide form, the sequence is TGTGCCAGCAGCTTAATTGGGGACACCGGGGAGCTGTTTTTT. This sequence encodes CASSLIGDTGELFF.